The 24 T cell receptor beta chains listed next were all sequenced from one sample in a study of regulatory T cells in long-lasting Graves disease. Time point in this sample: persistent/refractory GD, antithyroid drugs over 5 years with positive TRAb. The TCR library was made from RNA extracted from PBMCs. CDR3-region Arm-PCR and iRepertoire HTBI primers produced the TCR beta libraries. TCRdb re-called the multiplex PCR reads through MiXCR, storing one row per CDR3 protein. The sample yields about 470,000 distinct CDR3 sequences, around 21% seen once. Material: peripheral blood mononuclear cells (PBMCs), obtained when the disease was refractory, from a patient treated with antithyroid drugs. The receptors derive from a female donor with Graves disease.

This sequence joins TRBV19 and TRBJ2-1, with D unclear. V was shortened by 6 bases and J by 2 bases, with 8 bases between the two germline ends. The CDR3 totals 13 residues. The V gene's germline CDR1 is LNHDA and CDR2 SQIVND (reference sequence). CDR3 amino acids: CASSTRPYNEQFF. The CDR3 DNA sequence: TGTGCCAGTAGCACACGCCCCTACAATGAGCAGTTCTTC.

This clonotype was found many times. The chain couples TRBV11-3 to TRBJ2-7, with a possible D match to TRBD2 (6 bases). Trimming removed 1 base from V and 6 bases from J, with 7 bases in between. This CDR3 region has 12 residues. Germline values: CDR1 SGHNT, CDR2 YENEEA. In DNA, the CDR3 is TGTGCCAGCAGCTTAGCGGGAGCCGAGCAGTACTTC. Its protein product is CASSLAGAEQYF.

The sample holds many counts of this clonotype. The chain recombines TRBV10-3 with TRBJ1-2; D unresolved. Trimming took 2 bases from V and 4 from J, leaving 14 bases between them. CDR1 and CDR2 (germline): ENHRY, SYGVKD. The CDR3 has 15 residues. The CDR3 DNA reads as TGTGCCATCAGTGAGGGAACAGCTAGATCCTATGGCTACACCTTC. Amino acids: CAISEGTARSYGYTF.

This clonotype was counted many times. The J gene is TRBJ1-2, the V gene TRBV6-5; tentative D call: TRBD1 (6 bases). The length of the CDR3 is 16 residues. V lost 0 bases to trimming and J lost 1 base, with 12 bases between them. Germline CDR1 MNHEY, CDR2 SVGAGI. The CDR3 is CASSYSAGAHNYGYTF. For the CDR3, the DNA is TGTGCCAGCAGTTACTCTGCAGGGGCCCATAACTATGGCTACACCTTC.

The rearrangement uses TRBV7-2 and TRBJ1-3, with D maybe TRBD1 (5 bases). Deletions cut 1 base from V and 4 bases from J, with 8 bases between. Germline V gene sequence: CDR1 SGHTA, CDR2 FQGNSA. The CDR3 contains 14 residues. The CDR3 sequence: CASSLGGWGNTIYF. DNA of the CDR3: TGTGCCAGCAGCTTAGGGGGCTGGGGAAACACCATATATTTT.

This clonotype was picked up a small number of times. This chain joins TRBV7-2 and TRBJ2-7; 11 bases line up with TRBD1. This CDR3 is built from 16 residues. Per the germline V gene, CDR1 is SGHTA and CDR2 is FQGNSA. Trimming took 6 bases from V and 5 from J; bases not matched to a gene: 12. The CDR3 nucleotides are TGTGCCAGCAGTTTACCCAGGGACAGGGGGTTCCACGAGCAGTACTTC. Protein: CASSLPRDRGFHEQYF.

This clonotype was detected ten times or more. This chain joins TRBV30 and TRBJ1-1; D possibly corresponds to TRBD1 (5 bases). V lost 5 bases, J lost 0 bases, and 16 bases lay in between. CDR3 length: 15 residues. In germline, CDR1 is GTSNPN, CDR2 SVGIG (reference sequence). In DNA form, the CDR3 reads TGTGCCTGGGGCCAGGGATTTCGTATGAACACTGAAGCTTTCTTT. This codes for CAWGQGFRMNTEAFF.

A word on this clonotype: The junction does not match germline at one end; this may be a read error. CDR3 DNA: TGTGCCAGCAGCCGAGGGGCGCGAGGAAACACCGTATATTTT. It codes for CASSRGARGNTVYF. The V call is TRBV3-1, the J call TRBJ1-3, with D maybe TRBD1 (5 bases). In germline, CDR1 is LGHDT, CDR2 YNNKEL (reference sequence). CDR3 size: 14 residues.

The V call is TRBV5-1, the J call TRBJ2-1; 12 bases are a match to TRBD2. V lost 4 bases and J lost 8; bases outside the gene matches: 7. This CDR3 spans 15 amino acids. Looked up from germline, CDR1 is SGHRS and CDR2 is YFSETQ. CDR3 residues: CASSASGRGVDEQFF. CDR3 nucleotides: TGCGCCAGCAGCGCTAGCGGGAGGGGAGTCGATGAGCAGTTCTTC.

At least ten counts were recorded for this clonotype. This chain joins TRBV29-1 and TRBJ1-1, with a tentative D call TRBD1 (6 bases). Per germline, CDR1 SQVTM and CDR2 ANQGSEA. V lost 2 bases and J 4 bases, leaving 17 bases between the germline ends. The CDR3 has 15 residues. The CDR3 sequence: CSVEQRGAGPTEAFF. CDR3 sequence (DNA): TGCAGCGTTGAACAAAGGGGGGCAGGCCCCACTGAAGCTTTCTTT.

This clonotype occurred many times. This chain links TRBV29-1 with TRBJ2-7; 11 bases match TRBD1. V gave up 6 bases and J gave up 6 bases; unmatched junction bases: 4. CDR3 size: 12 residues. Per germline, CDR1 SQVTM and CDR2 ANQGSEA. The CDR3 coding sequence is TGCAGCGTAAGGACAGGGGGCAGCGAGCAGTACTTC. This translates into CSVRTGGSEQYF.

Here the CDR3 DNA reads TGTGCCAGTAGGACGGGGCTTGGGAATCAGCCCCAGCATTTT. This encodes CASRTGLGNQPQHF. The chain employs TRBV19 and TRBJ1-5; possible D gene TRBD1, 5 bases. The CDR3 covers 14 residues. Germline V lookup: CDR1 LNHDA, CDR2 SQIVND (reference sequence). V shed 6 bases and J shed 4 bases, with 13 bases lying between them.

This chain joins TRBV6-1 and TRBJ2-7; 11 bases align to TRBD2. V shed 8 bases and J 2 bases; nucleotides not matched to a gene: 11. Germline V gives CDR1 MNHNS, CDR2 SASEGT. This CDR3 has 16 amino acids. The CDR3: CASAYHGTSGAYEQYF. The CDR3 DNA reads TGTGCCAGCGCTTATCACGGGACTAGCGGCGCCTACGAGCAGTACTTC.

This clonotype appeared many times. The gene calls are TRBV14 and TRBJ2-5; no clear D gene. Trimming removed 0 bases at V and 3 bases at J, with 5 bases between. The V gene's germline CDR1 is SGHDN and CDR2 FVKESK. The CDR3 has 13 amino acids. The CDR3 reads CASSQDGEETQYF. The CDR3 nucleotides read TGTGCCAGCAGCCAAGACGGCGAAGAGACCCAGTACTTC.

This clonotype was seen repeatedly, ten times or more. Sequence at one end of the junction differs from germline and may be a read error. This sequence joins TRBV7-2 and TRBJ2-7, with 7 nucleotides matching TRBD1. Germline values: CDR1 SGHTA, CDR2 FQGNSA. The CDR3 runs to 14 residues. CDR3 region: CATPPGQISYEQYF. The CDR3, as DNA: TGTGCCACCCCGCCGGGACAGATCTCCTACGAGCAGTACTTT.

This clonotype has at least ten counts. The chain uses TRBV2 and TRBJ2-4; 12 bases are a match to TRBD2. This CDR3 comprises 17 residues. Germline CDR1 and CDR2: SNHLY and FYNNEI. Losses at the gene ends were 1 base for V and 7 bases for J; bases not matched to a gene: 8. CDR3 DNA sequence: TGTGCCAGCAGTGAAGAGGGATCTAGCGGGAGGGGTAACATTCAGTACTTC. It translates to CASSEEGSSGRGNIQYF.

At least ten counts were recorded for this clonotype. The chain is built from TRBV28 and TRBJ1-2; D call uncertain. Trimming took off 5 bases at V and 5 bases at J, with 15 bases between the two ends. The CDR3 has 14 amino acids. From germline, CDR1 is MDHEN and CDR2 SYDVKM. The CDR3 DNA reads as TGTGCCAGCAGTCACCCGGCTGCCATTTATGGCTACACCTTC. Residues: CASSHPAAIYGYTF.

The chain recombines TRBV20-1 with TRBJ2-1; D is unclear. The CDR3 is 11 residues long. V lost 5 bases to trimming and J lost 1 base, with 3 bases between them. The germline V gene encodes CDR1 DFQATT and CDR2 SNEGSKA (reference sequence). This CDR3 is CSAQSYNEQFF. For the CDR3, the DNA is TGCAGTGCTCAATCCTACAATGAGCAGTTCTTC.

This clonotype was recorded many times. This rearrangement joins TRBV5-1 to TRBJ2-7; D remains ambiguous. With 4 bases removed from V and 5 bases from J, the gap between germline ends came to 13 bases. Per germline, CDR1 SGHRS and CDR2 YFSETQ. This CDR3 has 13 residues. DNA of the CDR3: TGCGCCAGCAGCCAGCTGTCTGGTCACGAGCAGTACTTC. Its translation is CASSQLSGHEQYF.

The chain recombines TRBV5-1 with TRBJ2-3, with 10 bases lining up with TRBD2. The CDR3 covers 16 residues. Germline loops: CDR1 SGHRS, CDR2 YFSETQ. V dropped 0 bases and J dropped 4; count of bases not matched to a gene: 5. This chain's CDR3 is CASSLALAGVPDTQYF. Here the CDR3 DNA reads TGCGCCAGCAGCTTGGCGCTAGCGGGAGTCCCAGATACGCAGTATTTT.

This clonotype was seen a few times. This rearrangement joins TRBV10-3 to TRBJ2-7, with a weak D call TRBD2 (6 bases). In germline, CDR1 is ENHRY, CDR2 SYGVKD. Trimming removed 6 bases from V and 4 bases from J, with 7 bases in between. This CDR3 region has 11 residues. The CDR3 protein is CAIRRDYEQYF. In DNA, the CDR3 is TGTGCCATCAGGCGGGATTACGAGCAGTACTTC.

This clonotype occurred many times. The rearrangement joins TRBV30 to TRBJ1-2; D gene ambiguous. V lost 5 bases to trimming and J lost 7 bases, with 14 bases between them. The length of the CDR3 is 12 residues. In germline, CDR1 is GTSNPN, CDR2 SVGIG (reference sequence). CDR3 in DNA: TGTGCCTGGGTTGGAGACGGATCTGGCTACACCTTC. This sequence encodes CAWVGDGSGYTF.

With regard to this clonotype: At one boundary the junction diverges from the germline segment, which might be a read error. The genes are TRBV12-3 or TRBV12-4 and TRBJ2-5; D possibly corresponds to TRBD2 (5 bases). This CDR3 is built from 13 residues. CDR3 DNA: TGTGCCAGCAGTTTTTGGGGTGGGGAGACCCGGTACTTC. Protein sequence: CASSFWGGETRYF.

This clonotype was found many times. This chain links TRBV2 with TRBJ1-2; D is undetermined. Trimming removed 4 bases at V and 6 bases at J, with 15 bases between. Germline V CDR1 and CDR2: SNHLY, FYNNEI. This CDR3 has 14 residues. The CDR3 coding sequence is TGTGCCAGCAGTGTTAAGGGCTCCAGTCATGGCTACACCTTC. Amino acid sequence: CASSVKGSSHGYTF.